One and the same sample provided the 18 T cell receptor beta chains below, sequenced in a study of T cells in localized non-small cell lung cancer. TCRdb's copy holds only in-frame clones and misses some; the assay was immunoSEQ multiplex PCR. The sample contains roughly 61,000 clones, roughly 79% of which appear only once. The sample in question was PBMCs, obtained before any cancer treatment. The receptor set was obtained from a man between 40 and 70 years old with stage II lung adenocarcinoma.

The rearrangement uses TRBV2 and TRBJ2-7, with a tentative D call TRBD2 (6 bases). The V gene lost 2 bases and the J gene lost 4 bases, with 12 bases spanning the gap. This CDR3 contains 14 residues. CDR1 is SNHLY and CDR2 is FYNNEI in the germline V gene. The CDR3 DNA reads as TGTGCCAGCAGTGAACTGGAGGGCCTGTACGAGCAGTACTTC. As protein: CASSELEGLYEQYF.

This clone was detected only a few times. The chain employs TRBV27 and TRBJ1-5, with 7 positions matching TRBD1. Losses at the gene ends were 6 bases for V and 0 bases for J; bases not matched to a gene: 5. CDR3 length: 15 amino acids. The germline CDR1 and CDR2 sequences are MNHEY and SMNVEV (reference sequence). CDR3 DNA sequence: TGTGCCAGCAGGGCAGGGACAGTTAGCAATCAGCCCCAGCATTTT. Protein sequence: CASRAGTVSNQPQHF.

CDR3 protein: CASKLGVDGYTF. CDR3 sequence (DNA): TGTGCCAGCAAGTTAGGGGTTGATGGCTACACCTTC. This chain links TRBV2 with TRBJ1-2; possibly TRBD1 for D (5 bases). Germline V gene sequence: CDR1 SNHLY, CDR2 FYNNEI. The V end lost 7 bases, the J end lost 6 bases, and 12 bases lay between the germline ends. The CDR3 covers 12 residues.

CDR3 protein: CASSFQRGSRSGANVLTF. In DNA form, the CDR3 reads TGTGCCAGCAGCTTTCAAAGGGGCTCCCGCTCTGGGGCCAACGTCCTGACTTTC. V and J are TRBV11-2 and TRBJ2-6; tentatively, D is TRBD1 (5 bases). The CDR3 loop spans 18 amino acids. CDR1 is SGHAT, CDR2 FQNNGV, per germline. Trimming took 3 bases from V and 0 from J, leaving 15 bases between them.

This clone was seen just once. This chain links TRBV7-9 with TRBJ2-5; TRBD2 is a possible D gene (5 bases). CDR3 length equals 15 residues. V shed 3 bases and J shed 3 bases, with 14 bases lying between them. Germline V CDR1 and CDR2: SEHNR, FQNEAQ (reference sequence). The CDR3 DNA sequence: TGTGCCAGCAGCTTGGATGGAGGTAGGGAAGAGACCCAGTACTTC. Its protein is CASSLDGGREETQYF.

This chain uses TRBV5-6 with TRBJ2-2; no definite D call. Germline CDR1 SGHDT, CDR2 YYEEEE. This CDR3 spans 16 amino acids. V lost 5 bases, J lost 1 base, and 15 bases lay in between. The CDR3 sequence: CASRPLWAGNTGELFF. CDR3 bases: TGTGCCAGCAGGCCTCTCTGGGCAGGGAACACCGGGGAGCTGTTTTTT.

The chain carries TRBV18 and TRBJ2-7; no definite D call. V was shortened by 3 bases and J by 0 bases, with 9 bases between the two germline ends. Germline CDR1 is KGHSH and CDR2 is LQKENI. The CDR3 is 14 residues long. CDR3 sequence (DNA): TGTGCCAGCTCACCGGGCAGGAGCTCCTACGAGCAGTACTTC. Its protein is CASSPGRSSYEQYF. Based on the CDR3 plus reference TRBV18 and TRBJ2-7, the full variable domain is NAGVMQNPRHLVRRRGQEARLRCSPMKGHSHVYWYRQLPEEGLKFMVYLQKENIIDESGMPKERFSAEFPKEGPSILRIQQVVRGDSAAYFCASSPGRSSYEQYFGPGTRLTVT.

The sample holds a few counts of this clone. V usage is TRBV7-9 and J usage is TRBJ1-1, with a tentative D call TRBD1 (6 bases). Germline assignment: CDR1 SEHNR and CDR2 FQNEAQ (reference sequence). This CDR3 region has 14 residues. Trimming removed 1 base at V and 4 bases at J, with 10 bases between. CDR3 residues: CASSLEGVSTEAFF. CDR3 sequence (DNA): TGTGCCAGCAGCTTAGAGGGGGTGTCCACTGAAGCTTTCTTT.

The chain links TRBV10-3 to TRBJ1-5; no reliable D call. CDR1 ENHRY and CDR2 SYGVKD come from the germline V gene. The CDR3 is made up of 15 amino acids. Trimming took 10 bases from V and 0 from J, leaving 16 bases between them. CDR3 nucleotide sequence: TGTGCCACCTCCCCGGCAGCCTATAGCAATCAGCCCCAGCATTTT. Residues: CATSPAAYSNQPQHF.

The chain recombines TRBV6-1 with TRBJ2-7; 10 nucleotides agree with TRBD1. In germline, CDR1 is MNHNS, CDR2 SASEGT. V was pared by 8 bases and J by 5 bases, with 9 bases of the junction left unmatched. The CDR3 is 14 amino acids. Here the CDR3 DNA reads TGTGCCAGCTTCGAGGACAGGGGGTGGGACGAGCAGTACTTC. This translates into CASFEDRGWDEQYF.

This clone is medium-sized in the sample. J is TRBJ1-1 and V is TRBV19, with 7 positions matching TRBD1. Germline loops: CDR1 LNHDA, CDR2 SQIVND (reference sequence). The CDR3 is made up of 13 amino acids. The ends lost 5 bases at V and 4 bases at J; junction bases unmatched: 4. The CDR3 loop reads CASSSGGGTEAFF. DNA of the CDR3: TGTGCCAGTAGTTCAGGGGGAGGCACTGAAGCTTTCTTT.

This sequence joins TRBV29-1 and TRBJ2-7; 7 bases line up with TRBD1. V lost 7 bases and J lost 4; bases outside the gene matches: 7. CDR1 is SQVTM and CDR2 is ANQGSEA in the germline V gene. CDR3 length: 12 amino acids. CDR3: CSAWDSPYEQYF. CDR3 bases: TGCAGCGCATGGGACAGCCCATACGAGCAGTACTTC.

The sample holds one count of this clone. The chain links TRBV14 to TRBJ1-1, with unresolved D. V was shortened by 3 bases and J by 1 base, with 15 bases between the two germline ends. Germline V gives CDR1 SGHDN, CDR2 FVKESK. This CDR3 is 16 amino acids long. The CDR3: CASSHLLPEPNTEAFF. DNA for the CDR3: TGTGCCAGCAGCCACCTTCTACCCGAGCCGAACACTGAAGCTTTCTTT.

This chain links TRBV10-1 with TRBJ2-1, with 11 bases aligning to TRBD2. This CDR3 has 14 amino acids. CDR1 WNHNN and CDR2 SYGVQD come from the germline V gene (reference sequence). The trim removed 3 bases at V and 10 bases at J, leaving 5 bases unmatched. The chain's CDR3 is CASSESLAGGEQFF. CDR3 nucleotides: TGCGCCAGCAGTGAAAGTCTAGCGGGAGGCGAGCAGTTCTTC.

J is TRBJ1-5 and V is TRBV5-6; D remains unclear. The CDR3 is 12 residues long. Germline loops: CDR1 SGHDT, CDR2 YYEEEE. V was pared by 4 bases and J by 4 bases, with 6 bases between. CDR3: CASSLRNQPQHF. CDR3 DNA sequence: TGTGCCAGCAGCCTCAGGAATCAGCCCCAGCATTTT.

V and J are TRBV4-3 and TRBJ2-1; 13 nucleotides line up with TRBD2. Germline values: CDR1 LGHNA, CDR2 YSLEER. This CDR3 spans 16 amino acids. Trimming cost V 4 bases and J 9 bases; bases outside gene matches: 9. The CDR3 loop reads CASSPRTSGSAGEQFF. DNA for the CDR3: TGCGCCAGCAGCCCCCGGACTAGCGGGAGTGCGGGTGAGCAGTTCTTC.

The V gene is TRBV6-6, the J gene TRBJ2-3; D unclear. Trimming removed 0 bases at V and 3 bases at J, with 7 bases between. The CDR3 totals 14 residues. From germline, CDR1 is MNHNY and CDR2 SVGAGI (reference sequence). CDR3 in amino acids: CASSYSGSTDTQYF. The CDR3 DNA follows: TGTGCCAGCAGTTACTCAGGGTCAACAGATACGCAGTATTTT.

The genes are TRBV5-6 and TRBJ1-4; the match to TRBD1 covers 10 bases. CDR3 length equals 14 residues. Germline assignment: CDR1 SGHDT and CDR2 YYEEEE. V shed 3 bases and J 8 bases; nucleotides not matched to a gene: 4. CDR3: CASSWGQGSEKLFF. The CDR3 coding sequence is TGTGCCAGCAGCTGGGGACAGGGGAGCGAAAAACTGTTTTTT.